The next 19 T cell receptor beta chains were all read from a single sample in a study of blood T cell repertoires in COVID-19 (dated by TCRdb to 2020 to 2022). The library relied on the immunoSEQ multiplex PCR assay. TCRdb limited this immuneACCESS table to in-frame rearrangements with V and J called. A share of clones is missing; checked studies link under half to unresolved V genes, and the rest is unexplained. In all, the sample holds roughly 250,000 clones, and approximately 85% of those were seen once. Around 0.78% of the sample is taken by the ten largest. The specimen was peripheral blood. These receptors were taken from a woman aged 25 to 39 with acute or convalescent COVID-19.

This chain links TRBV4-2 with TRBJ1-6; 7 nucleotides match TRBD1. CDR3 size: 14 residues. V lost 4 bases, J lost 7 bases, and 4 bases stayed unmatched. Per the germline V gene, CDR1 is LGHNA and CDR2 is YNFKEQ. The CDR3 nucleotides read TGTGCCAGCAGCCTAGGACAGGCAAATTCACCCCTCCACTTT. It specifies CASSLGQANSPLHF.

The CDR3 sequence: CASSEDLASYNEQFF. CDR3 DNA sequence: TGTGCCAGCAGTGAAGACCTAGCTTCCTACAATGAGCAGTTCTTC. The genes are TRBV2 and TRBJ2-1; TRBD2 is a possible D gene (5 bases). The germline V gene encodes CDR1 SNHLY and CDR2 FYNNEI. The CDR3 contains 15 residues. Trimming took off 1 base at V and 1 base at J, with 8 bases between the two ends. The full variable domain, in which reference TRBV2 and TRBJ2-1 provide the parts outside the CDR3, is EPEVTQTPSHQVTQMGQEVILRCVPISNHLYFYWYRQILGQKVEFLVSFYNNEISEKSEIFDDQFSVERPDGSNFTLKIRSTKLEDSAMYFCASSEDLASYNEQFFGPGTRLTVL.

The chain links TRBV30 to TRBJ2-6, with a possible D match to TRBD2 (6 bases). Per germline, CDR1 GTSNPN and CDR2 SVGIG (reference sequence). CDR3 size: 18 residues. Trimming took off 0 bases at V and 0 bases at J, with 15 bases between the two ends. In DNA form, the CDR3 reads TGTGCCTGGAGTGTGATCCGGGGGAAAAGCTCTGGGGCCAACGTCCTGACTTTC. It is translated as CAWSVIRGKSSGANVLTF.

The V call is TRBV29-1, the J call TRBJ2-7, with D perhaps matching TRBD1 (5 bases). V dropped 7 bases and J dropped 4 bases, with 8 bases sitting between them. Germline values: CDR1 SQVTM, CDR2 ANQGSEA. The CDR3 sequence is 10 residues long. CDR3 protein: CSEQGYEQYF. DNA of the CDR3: TGCAGCGAGCAGGGATACGAGCAGTACTTC.

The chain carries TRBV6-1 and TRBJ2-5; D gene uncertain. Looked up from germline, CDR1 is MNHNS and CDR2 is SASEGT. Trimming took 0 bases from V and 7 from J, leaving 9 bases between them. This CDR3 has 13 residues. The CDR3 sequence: CASSEAFPGTQYF. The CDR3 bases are TGTGCCAGCAGTGAAGCCTTCCCCGGGACCCAGTACTTC.

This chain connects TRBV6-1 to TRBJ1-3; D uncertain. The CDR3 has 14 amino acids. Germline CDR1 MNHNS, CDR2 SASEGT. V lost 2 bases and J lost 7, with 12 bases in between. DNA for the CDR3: TGTGCCAGCAGTGAAAAGGGAGCAGCGAACACCATATATTTT. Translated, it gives CASSEKGAANTIYF.

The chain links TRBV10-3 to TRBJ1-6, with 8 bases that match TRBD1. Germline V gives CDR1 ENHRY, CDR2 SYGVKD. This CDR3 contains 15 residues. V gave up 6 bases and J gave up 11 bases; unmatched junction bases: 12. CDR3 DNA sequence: TGTGCCATCAGCCAGACAGGGGCCCGCGGGACACCCCTCCACTTT. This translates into CAISQTGARGTPLHF.

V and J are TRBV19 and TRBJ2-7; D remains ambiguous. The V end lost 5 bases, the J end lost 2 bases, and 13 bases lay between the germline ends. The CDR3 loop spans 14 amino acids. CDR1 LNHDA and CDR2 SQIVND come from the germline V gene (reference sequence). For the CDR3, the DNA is TGTGCCAGTAGTCTAAACCCAGGTCCCTACGAGCAGTACTTC. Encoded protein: CASSLNPGPYEQYF.

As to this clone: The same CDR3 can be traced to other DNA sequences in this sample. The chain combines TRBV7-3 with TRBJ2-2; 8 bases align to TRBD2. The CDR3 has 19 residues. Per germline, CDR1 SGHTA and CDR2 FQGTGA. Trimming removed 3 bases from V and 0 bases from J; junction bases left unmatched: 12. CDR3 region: CASSFGRAGGIPNTGELFF. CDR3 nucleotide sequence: TGTGCCAGCAGCTTCGGCAGGGCGGGGGGAATCCCGAACACCGGGGAGCTGTTTTTT. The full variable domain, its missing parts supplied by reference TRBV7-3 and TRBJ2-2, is GAGVSQTPSNKVTEKGKYVELRCDPISGHTALYWYRQSLGQGPEFLIYFQGTGAADDSGLPNDRFFAVRPEGSVSTLKIQRTERGDSAVYLCASSFGRAGGIPNTGELFFGEGSRLTVL.

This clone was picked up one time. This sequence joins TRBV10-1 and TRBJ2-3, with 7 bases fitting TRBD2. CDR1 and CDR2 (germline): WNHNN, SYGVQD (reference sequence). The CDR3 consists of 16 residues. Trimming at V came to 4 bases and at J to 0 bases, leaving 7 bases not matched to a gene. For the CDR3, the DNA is TGCGCCAGCAGTGGCAAGCGGGGAGGAAGCACAGATACGCAGTATTTT. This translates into CASSGKRGGSTDTQYF.

The CDR3 protein is CASRAGLPSYEQYF. CDR3 bases: TGTGCCAGCAGGGCGGGACTCCCCTCCTACGAGCAGTACTTC. The J gene is TRBJ2-7, the V gene TRBV6-5; tentatively, D is TRBD2 (6 bases). Germline V lookup: CDR1 MNHEY, CDR2 SVGAGI. The CDR3 length is 14 residues. V was cut by 6 bases and J by 0 bases, with 12 bases left in between.

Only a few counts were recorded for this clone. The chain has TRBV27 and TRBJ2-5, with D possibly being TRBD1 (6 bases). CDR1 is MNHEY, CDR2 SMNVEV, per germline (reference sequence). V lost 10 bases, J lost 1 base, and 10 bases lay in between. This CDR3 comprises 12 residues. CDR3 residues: CATGRGQETQYF. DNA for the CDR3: TGTGCCACCGGCAGGGGCCAAGAGACCCAGTACTTC.

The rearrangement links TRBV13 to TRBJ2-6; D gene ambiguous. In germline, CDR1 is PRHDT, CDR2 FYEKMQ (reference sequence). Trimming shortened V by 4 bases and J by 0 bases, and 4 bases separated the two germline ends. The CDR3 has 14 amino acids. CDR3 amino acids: CASSSRSGANVLTF. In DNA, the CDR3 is TGTGCCAGCAGCTCCCGCTCTGGGGCCAACGTCCTGACTTTC.

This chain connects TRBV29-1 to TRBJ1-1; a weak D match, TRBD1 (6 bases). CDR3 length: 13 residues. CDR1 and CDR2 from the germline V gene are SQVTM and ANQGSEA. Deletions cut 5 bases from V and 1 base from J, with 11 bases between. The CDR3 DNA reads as TGCAGCGTTACAGGGAGGGGGAACACTGAAGCTTTCTTT. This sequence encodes CSVTGRGNTEAFF.

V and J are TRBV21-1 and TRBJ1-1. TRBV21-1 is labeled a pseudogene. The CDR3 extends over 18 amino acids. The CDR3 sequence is CASSKIGQRRWKVSEAFF. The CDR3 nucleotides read TGTGCCAGCAGCAAAATCGGTCAAAGGCGGTGGAAGGTCTCGGAAGCTTTCTTT.

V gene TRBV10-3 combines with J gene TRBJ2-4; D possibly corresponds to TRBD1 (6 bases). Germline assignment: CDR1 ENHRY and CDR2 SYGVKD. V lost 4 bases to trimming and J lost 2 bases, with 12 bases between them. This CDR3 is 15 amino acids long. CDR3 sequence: CAISGGQGTKNIQYF. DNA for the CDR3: TGTGCCATCAGTGGTGGGCAGGGGACCAAAAACATTCAGTACTTC.

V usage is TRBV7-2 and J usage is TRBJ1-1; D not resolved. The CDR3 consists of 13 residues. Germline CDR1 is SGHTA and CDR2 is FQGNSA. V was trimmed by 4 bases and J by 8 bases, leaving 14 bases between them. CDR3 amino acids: CASSSVGVGEAFF. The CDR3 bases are TGTGCCAGCAGCTCAGTGGGCGTCGGAGAAGCTTTCTTT.

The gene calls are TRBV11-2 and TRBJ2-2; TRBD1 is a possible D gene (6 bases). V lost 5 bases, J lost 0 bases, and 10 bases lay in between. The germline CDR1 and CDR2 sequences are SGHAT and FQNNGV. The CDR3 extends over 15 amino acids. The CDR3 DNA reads TGTGCCAGCAGCGGGGGCAGATCGAACACCGGGGAGCTGTTTTTT. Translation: CASSGGRSNTGELFF.

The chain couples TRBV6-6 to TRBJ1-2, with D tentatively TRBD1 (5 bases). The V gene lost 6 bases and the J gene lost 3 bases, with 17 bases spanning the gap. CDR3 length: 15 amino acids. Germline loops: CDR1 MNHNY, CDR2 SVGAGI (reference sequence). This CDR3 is CASRPRTGGDYGYTF. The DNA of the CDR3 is TGTGCCAGCAGGCCCCGGACCGGAGGGGACTATGGCTACACCTTC.